The next 8 T cell receptor beta chains were all read from a single sample in a study of T cells in Graves' hyperthyroidism and ophthalmopathy. It was RNA transcripts that yielded the amplified TCR beta CDR3 regions. HTBI primers were the set used in a first-round RT-PCR of the TCR CDR3. Using its own MiXCR run on the multiplex PCR reads, TCRdb lists one record per CDR3 protein. Seen here are about 640,000 distinct CDR3 sequences, roughly 20% observed once, and the top ten hold around a third. The specimen sequenced was blood. These receptors came from a man in his thirties or forties with Graves' ophthalmopathy.

This clonotype came up a few times. The gene calls are TRBV25-1 and TRBJ2-3; TRBD2 matches 12 bases. This CDR3 has 16 residues. Germline V gene sequence: CDR1 MGHDK, CDR2 SYGVNS. V lost 3 bases, J lost 1 base, and 2 bases stayed unmatched. Written as DNA, the CDR3 is TGTGCCAGCAGTGAGACTAGCGGGAGTGGCACAGATACGCAGTATTTT. Translation gives CASSETSGSGTDTQYF.

The V and J genes are TRBV4-2 and TRBJ2-7; unclear D gene. There are 16 residues in the CDR3. V was pared by 0 bases and J by 3 bases, with 15 bases between. CDR1 LGHNA and CDR2 YNFKEQ come from the germline V gene. DNA for the CDR3: TGTGCCAGCAGCCAAGATGATTGGCTCTCCCACTACGAGCAGTACTTC. Encoded protein: CASSQDDWLSHYEQYF.

In this sample, this clonotype turned up once. With a much larger clone just one base away, this may be a read error. The rearrangement joins TRBV30 to TRBJ1-1; tentatively, D is TRBD1 (5 bases). V shed 0 bases and J shed 6 bases, with 11 bases lying between them. The germline V gene has CDR1 GTSNPN and CDR2 SVGIG (reference sequence). The length of the CDR3 is 13 residues. CDR3 bases: TGTGCCTGGAGTGTACCGATACAGGCTGAAGCTTTCTTT. Encoded protein: CAWSVPIQAEAFF. The full variable domain, in which reference TRBV30 and TRBJ1-1 provide the parts outside the CDR3, is SQTIHQWPATLVQPVGSPLSLECTVEGTSNPNLYWYRQAAGRGLQLLFYSVGIGQISSEVPQNLSASRPQDRQFILSSKKLLLSDSGFYLCAWSVPIQAEAFFGQGTRLTVV.

This clonotype was seen ten or more times. V and J are TRBV2 and TRBJ2-7; D is ambiguous. The V gene lost 2 bases and the J gene lost 4 bases, with 3 bases spanning the gap. The germline V gene encodes CDR1 SNHLY and CDR2 FYNNEI. CDR3 size: 11 residues. CDR3 loop: CASSEQYEQYF. CDR3 sequence (DNA): TGTGCCAGCAGTGAACAGTACGAGCAGTACTTC.

The sample holds many counts of this clonotype. The chain joins TRBV28 to TRBJ1-2; the match to TRBD1 covers 7 bases. V gave up 6 bases and J gave up 2 bases; unmatched junction bases: 9. Germline-derived CDR1 and CDR2 are MDHEN and SYDVKM. CDR3 size: 15 residues. The chain's CDR3 is CASRIPGQLNYGYTF. CDR3 bases: TGTGCCAGCAGAATCCCGGGACAGTTAAACTATGGCTACACCTTC.

The chain carries TRBV2 and TRBJ2-5; 14 bases align to TRBD2. Germline lookup yields CDR1 SNHLY and CDR2 FYNNEI. Losses at the gene ends were 7 bases for V and 5 bases for J; bases not matched to a gene: 3. This CDR3 region has 14 residues. The CDR3 loop reads CASTGLAGVETQYF. CDR3 DNA sequence: TGTGCCAGCACGGGACTAGCGGGAGTGGAGACCCAGTACTTC. Variable domain in full (rest from reference TRBV2 and TRBJ2-5): EPEVTQTPSHQVTQMGQEVILRCVPISNHLYFYWYRQILGQKVEFLVSFYNNEISEKSEIFDDQFSVERPDGSNFTLKIRSTKLEDSAMYFCASTGLAGVETQYFGPGTRLLVL.

This clonotype was picked up many times. V gene TRBV6-1 combines with J gene TRBJ2-7, with 10 bases fitting TRBD1. Germline assignment: CDR1 MNHNS and CDR2 SASEGT. V lost 5 bases and J lost 2; bases outside the gene matches: 9. This CDR3 has 16 residues. CDR3 DNA: TGTGCCAGCAGTTATGGGACAGGGGCTAACCCCTACGAGCAGTACTTC. Residues: CASSYGTGANPYEQYF.

This clonotype showed up just a few times. The genes are TRBV6-2 or TRBV6-3 and TRBJ2-1; 13 nucleotides align to TRBD2. V shed 6 bases and J 9 bases; nucleotides not matched to a gene: 5. Germline loops: CDR1 MNHEY, CDR2 SVGEGT. The CDR3 is 14 amino acids. The CDR3 DNA reads as TGTGCCAGCAGCCGGACTAGCGGGAGTCGTGAGCAGTTCTTC. Protein sequence: CASSRTSGSREQFF.